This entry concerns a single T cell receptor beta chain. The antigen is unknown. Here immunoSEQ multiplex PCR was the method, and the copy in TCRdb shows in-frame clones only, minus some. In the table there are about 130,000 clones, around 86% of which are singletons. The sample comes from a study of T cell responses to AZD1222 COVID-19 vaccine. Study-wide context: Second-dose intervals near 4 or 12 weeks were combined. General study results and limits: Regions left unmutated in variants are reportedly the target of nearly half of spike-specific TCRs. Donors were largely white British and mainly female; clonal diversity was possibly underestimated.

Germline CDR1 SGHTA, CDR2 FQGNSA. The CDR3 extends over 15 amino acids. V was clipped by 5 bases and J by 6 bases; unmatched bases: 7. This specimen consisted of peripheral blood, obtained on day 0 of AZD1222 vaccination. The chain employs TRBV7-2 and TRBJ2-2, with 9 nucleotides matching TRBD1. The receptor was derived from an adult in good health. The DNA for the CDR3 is TGTGCCAGCAGCGTACGACAGGGGGACGCCGGGGAGCTGTTTTTT. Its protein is CASSVRQGDAGELFF.